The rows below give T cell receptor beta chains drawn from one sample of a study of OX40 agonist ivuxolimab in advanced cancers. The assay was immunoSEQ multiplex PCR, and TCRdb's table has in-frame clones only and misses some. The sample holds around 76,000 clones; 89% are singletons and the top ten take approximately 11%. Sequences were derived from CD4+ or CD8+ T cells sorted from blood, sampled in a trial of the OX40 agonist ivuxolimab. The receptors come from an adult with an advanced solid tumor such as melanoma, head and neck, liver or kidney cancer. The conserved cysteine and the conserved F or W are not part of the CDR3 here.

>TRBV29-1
SGDRSMNTEAF
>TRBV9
ASSPRLANLYEQY
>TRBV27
ASSLWTGGNTGELF
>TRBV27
ASSLSLSPLH
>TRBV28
ASSSSGTVRGNIQY
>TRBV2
ASLAVLSTDTQY
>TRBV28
ASRTTRGRQTQY
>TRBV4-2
ASSQDLHGTRENEQF
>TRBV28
ASNTYQPQH
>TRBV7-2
ASSPQVGTEAF